These 10 T cell receptor beta chains share one sample of origin, sequenced in a study of shared T cell receptors in the human thymus. The table came from immunoSEQ multiplex PCR; TCRdb's copy has only in-frame clones and leaves some out. The data show hundreds of thousands of clones, 70% to 90% seen once. The data were also submitted as part of a second study, on human thymus T cells.

The specimen was thymocytes. The origin of the receptors is a boy younger than two with a congenital heart defect.

The chain has TRBV5-4 and TRBJ2-7; TRBD2 agrees at 10 bases. V gave up 3 bases and J gave up 7 bases; unmatched junction bases: 10. Germline loops: CDR1 SGHNT, CDR2 YYREEE (reference sequence). This CDR3 region has 15 residues. DNA for the CDR3: TGTGCCAGCAGCTCGAGGACTAGCGGCCTCGAGGAGCAGTACTTC. Protein sequence: CASSSRTSGLEEQYF.

CDR3 in amino acids: CASTLGPGLAGGADTQYF. For the CDR3, the DNA is TGTGCCAGCACCCTCGGACCGGGACTAGCGGGAGGGGCAGATACGCAGTATTTT. The gene calls are TRBV9 and TRBJ2-3, with 16 bases fitting TRBD2. Per germline, CDR1 SGDLS and CDR2 YYNGEE. The length of the CDR3 is 18 residues. V lost 6 bases to trimming and J lost 4 bases; unmatched junction nucleotides: 11.

V gene TRBV5-1 combines with J gene TRBJ2-3; 11 nucleotides align to TRBD2. Trimming cost V 3 bases and J 0 bases; bases outside gene matches: 27. Germline values: CDR1 SGHRS, CDR2 YFSETQ. The CDR3 is 24 amino acids. The CDR3 DNA is TGCGCCAGCAGCTCCGGAGGTCGGGAGCTAGCGGGAGGCCTAGGCGACCCTAGCACAGATACGCAGTATTTT. Translating it yields CASSSGGRELAGGLGDPSTDTQYF.

This clone has only a few counts. The gene calls are TRBV30 and TRBJ2-7; D remains ambiguous. Trimming removed 0 bases at V and 1 base at J, with 13 bases between. The germline V gene encodes CDR1 GTSNPN and CDR2 SVGIG (reference sequence). The CDR3 extends over 15 amino acids. The CDR3 reads CAWSVGSSISYEQYF. The CDR3 DNA follows: TGTGCCTGGAGTGTAGGCAGTAGCATATCCTACGAGCAGTACTTC.

The genes are TRBV5-1 and TRBJ2-5; 10 bases are shared with TRBD2. Trimming removed 1 base from V and 7 bases from J; junction bases left unmatched: 19. The CDR3 loop spans 19 amino acids. Germline V CDR1 and CDR2: SGHRS, YFSETQ. The CDR3 DNA reads as TGCGCCAGCAGCTTGTTAGGCTTTGGAGCGGGAGGGCCCTTCGGGACCCAGTACTTC. Translation: CASSLLGFGAGGPFGTQYF.

V usage is TRBV2 and J usage is TRBJ2-3; D possibly corresponds to TRBD2 (6 bases). Trimming took off 4 bases at V and 5 bases at J, with 13 bases between the two ends. Germline V gives CDR1 SNHLY, CDR2 FYNNEI. The CDR3 covers 14 residues. The CDR3 loop is CASSGASEKDTQYF. Written as DNA, the CDR3 is TGTGCCAGCAGTGGGGCTAGCGAGAAAGATACGCAGTATTTT.

V gene TRBV20-1 combines with J gene TRBJ2-7, with D uncertain. The CDR3 has 11 residues. The germline V gene has CDR1 DFQATT and CDR2 SNEGSKA (reference sequence). Trimming left V 6 bases short and J 3 bases short, with 9 bases between. This chain's CDR3 is CSAAQVYEQYF. The CDR3 DNA follows: TGCAGTGCGGCTCAGGTCTACGAGCAGTACTTC.

The V and J genes are TRBV15 and TRBJ1-4, with D perhaps matching TRBD1 (6 bases). V lost 3 bases, J lost 3 bases, and 14 bases lay in between. The length of the CDR3 is 16 residues. Per germline, CDR1 LNHNV and CDR2 YYDKDF (reference sequence). CDR3 sequence reads: CATSRMKTGPNEKLFF. CDR3 sequence (DNA): TGTGCCACCAGCAGGATGAAAACAGGGCCTAATGAAAAACTGTTTTTT.

This chain connects TRBV11-2 to TRBJ2-7, with D possibly matching TRBD2 (6 bases). V was cut by 2 bases and J by 6 bases, with 14 bases left in between. CDR1 and CDR2 from the germline V gene are SGHAT and FQNNGV. The CDR3 is 14 residues long. The CDR3 DNA reads as TGTGCCAGCAGCTTAATACGGGCCGGGGGCGAGCAGTACTTC. Translation gives CASSLIRAGGEQYF.

V usage is TRBV12-5 and J usage is TRBJ2-1, with D perhaps TRBD2 (5 bases). Germline V CDR1 and CDR2: LGHNT, FRNRAP. The V end lost 5 bases, the J end lost 9 bases, and 14 bases lay between the germline ends. CDR3 size: 13 residues. The CDR3 DNA reads as TGTGCTAGTGGTGCCCGGGGAGAAGGTGAGCAGTTCTTC. It encodes CASGARGEGEQFF.